This TCR beta chain was retrieved from a study of post-analysis software for immune sequencing data. Study summary: Included among the disease courses, which were recorded for the cohort, were relapsing-remitting, secondary progressive and progressive-relapsing multiple sclerosis. Study-wide points: Co-batched samples clustered tightly together by F measure. Multiple sclerosis patients showed significantly lower normalized Chao1 diversity than controls did. With TRBV5-6, TRBV5-1 and TRBV20-1 included, about five TRBV segments were more frequent in patients than in controls.

As to this clonotype: Its specificity is not known.

The V segment lost 6 bases and the J segment 5 bases; nucleotides outside the gene matches: 5. This CDR3 comprises 12 residues. Germline loops: CDR1 SQVTM, CDR2 ANQGSEA. The TCR beta cDNA libraries carried unique molecular identifiers. Once about 0.85 to 11 million T cells were used, roughly 500,000 cDNA molecules resulted. TCRdb reprocessed the PCR reads via MiXCR and lists one record per CDR3 protein. Among roughly 650,000 distinct CDR3 sequences, approximately 59% were seen once, and the ten largest hold about 11%. This clonotype was obtained from a girl aged 2 to 10 with multiple sclerosis. This chain links TRBV29-1 with TRBJ2-5; 8 positions agree with TRBD2. Sequencing was carried out using blood. CDR3 in DNA: TGCAGCGTCACGACTAGCGTGGAGACCCAGTACTTC. As protein: CSVTTSVETQYF.